Listed below are T cell receptor beta chains from one sample, sequenced in a study of cytomegalovirus exposure and HLA in healthy donors. Produced via immunoSEQ multiplex PCR; TCRdb's table is partial and in-frame only. This table holds 100,000 or so clones, roughly 79% found once. Input material: PBMCs. The origin of the receptors is a woman aged 35 to 49 in good health and CMV-seronegative. CDR3s include the opening cysteine and the closing phenylalanine or tryptophan. A D gene is named only where the DNA matches it firmly. Only some rows state a clone size, as once, few, many or a class for expanded clones.

>TRBJ1-4|.|.|TRBV9
TGTGCCAGCAGCGTAGGGGGCCATAATGAAAAACTGTTTTTT
CASSVGGHNEKLFF
>TRBJ1-5|TRBD1|.|TRBV6-6
TGTGCCAGCACCAGGGGGACAAATCAGCCCCAGCATTTT
CASTRGTNQPQHF
>TRBJ1-5|.|.|TRBV27
TGTGCCAGCAGTTTCCAGGGCAATCAGCCCCAGCATTTT
CASSFQGNQPQHF
>TRBJ2-3|.|.|TRBV10-1
TGCGCCAGCGGGCTTTACACAGATACGCAGTATTTT
CASGLYTDTQYF
>TRBJ2-7|.|.|TRBV4-3
TGCGCCAGCAGCCAAGATGGAGGAGGGTCCCCCCACGAGCAGTACTTC
CASSQDGGGSPHEQYF
>TRBJ2-2|TRBD1|.|TRBV7-7
TGTGCTAGCAGCTTTTCCGGGACAGCGAACACCGGGGAGCTGTTTTTT
CASSFSGTANTGELFF
>TRBJ1-1|TRBD1|.|TRBV11-2
TGTGCCAGCAGCTTGGGACAGATGAACACTGAAGCTTTCTTT
CASSLGQMNTEAFF
>TRBJ2-2|TRBD1|.|TRBV10-3
TGTGCCATCAGCGCTCGGGACAGCATTTCGAACACCGGGGAGCTGTTTTTT
CAISARDSISNTGELFF
>TRBJ1-1|TRBD1|.|TRBV29-1
TGCAGCGTCCAGACAGGGATGAACACTGAAGCTTTCTTT
CSVQTGMNTEAFF
>TRBJ2-1|.|.|TRBV5-6
TGTGCCAGCAGCAACGATTGGGGGCGCTCCTACAATGAGCAGTTCTTC
CASSNDWGRSYNEQFF
>TRBJ2-3|.|.|TRBV18
TGTGCCAGCTCACCACCGGTCCGCGGGACAGATACGCAGTATTTT
CASSPPVRGTDTQYF
>TRBJ2-7|.|.|TRBV9
TGTGCCAGCAGCGTATCCCCCCAGGGCGACGAGCAGTACTTC
CASSVSPQGDEQYF
>TRBJ2-7|.|few|TRBV7-3
TGTGCCAGCAGCCGTAACGCAGTGGGGACTGGTGACGAGCAGTACTTC
CASSRNAVGTGDEQYF
>TRBJ2-7|.|.|TRBV30
TGTGCCTGGAGTGTACAATGGTACGAGCAGTACTTC
CAWSVQWYEQYF
>TRBJ1-5|.|.|TRBV30
TGTGCCTGGAGTGAAGGGGGGGATCAGCCCCAGCATTTT
CAWSEGGDQPQHF
>TRBJ1-4|TRBD1|.|TRBV15
TGTGCCACCAGCAGGGCCGTGGACAGGGCTAATGAAAAACTGTTTTTT
CATSRAVDRANEKLFF
>TRBJ2-7|TRBD1|.|TRBV11-2
TGTGCCAGCAGCACTGGACAGGGGATGATCTACGAGCAGTACTTC
CASSTGQGMIYEQYF
>TRBJ1-2|TRBD1|.|TRBV28
TGTGCCAGCAGTTCACAGGGGGGTGAAGGCTACACCTTC
CASSSQGGEGYTF
>TRBJ2-3|TRBD1|once|TRBV18
TGTGCCAGCACCGTTAGGATCGACAGGGCTACAGATACGCAGTATTTT
CASTVRIDRATDTQYF
>TRBJ2-7|.|.|TRBV18
TGTGCCAGCTCACCAAACTCTTTCGGCTACGAGCAGTACTTC
CASSPNSFGYEQYF
>TRBJ1-2|TRBD1|few|TRBV28
TGTGCCAGCAGTCAGGACAGGGGGCTCGGCTACACCTTC
CASSQDRGLGYTF
>TRBJ2-7|.|.|TRBV6-5
TGTGCCAGCAGTTACTCGGGCGGGGCACGCGAGCAGTACTTC
CASSYSGGAREQYF
>TRBJ2-4|.|few|TRBV19
TGTGCCAGTAGTATCAGTGGGACTTGGCGGTCCACCAAAAACATTCAGTACTTC
CASSISGTWRSTKNIQYF
>TRBJ2-2|TRBD2|.|TRBV28
TGTGCCAGCAGTTTAAGGACCACTAGCGGGAGGCTGGGCGGGGAGCTGTTTTTT
CASSLRTTSGRLGGELFF
>TRBJ1-2|TRBD1|few|TRBV4-1
TGCGCCAGCAGCCCGGGGGAACAGGGGCGAAGGGTCTACACCTTC
CASSPGEQGRRVYTF
>TRBJ2-3|.|once|TRBV4-3
TGCGCCAGCAGCCAAGATGCGGCTTCTACTCCCACAGATACGCAGTATTTT
CASSQDAASTPTDTQYF
>TRBJ1-5|.|few|TRBV4-2
TGTGCCAGCAGCCAAGATGGGGGCAATAGCAATCAGCCCCAGCATTTT
CASSQDGGNSNQPQHF